These 21 T cell receptor beta chains share one sample of origin, sequenced in a study of beta chain features in type 1 diabetes. Sequenced material consisted of expressed TCRB transcripts (all of the isolated RNA was reverse transcribed). Sequencing used immunoSEQ multiplex PCR; TCRdb keeps in-frame clones, though not all of them. This table has 900,000 or so clones, around a sixth appearing once. The sample comprised naive CD4+ T cells from blood. These TCRs come from a woman in her late teens or twenties in good health.

This clone turned up a few times. CDR3 protein: CAISRQGVNTEAFF. For the CDR3, the DNA is TGTGCCATCAGTAGACAGGGAGTGAACACTGAAGCTTTCTTT. The chain carries TRBV10-3 and TRBJ1-1; 7 bases line up with TRBD1. Germline CDR1 is ENHRY and CDR2 is SYGVKD. There are 14 residues in the CDR3. The V segment lost 5 bases and the J segment 0 bases; nucleotides outside the gene matches: 3.

V gene TRBV5-4 combines with J gene TRBJ2-7; 9 nucleotides agree with TRBD2. Germline CDR1 reads SGHNT; CDR2 reads YYREEE (reference sequence). This CDR3 is 15 amino acids long. V dropped 2 bases and J dropped 3; count of bases not matched to a gene: 6. In nucleotides, the CDR3 is TGTGCCAGCAGCTTTGGACTAGCGTCGATCTACGAGCAGTACTTC. Its translation: CASSFGLASIYEQYF. The full variable domain, its missing parts supplied by reference TRBV5-4 and TRBJ2-7, is ETGVTQSPTHLIKTRGQQVTLRCSSQSGHNTVSWYQQALGQGPQFIFQYYREEENGRGNFPPRFSGLQFPNYSSELNVNALELDDSALYLCASSFGLASIYEQYFGPGTRLTVT.

The chain carries TRBV6-1 and TRBJ1-4; tentative D call: TRBD1 (6 bases). V gave up 5 bases and J gave up 5 bases, with 15 bases separating them. This CDR3 spans 15 amino acids. In germline, CDR1 is MNHNS, CDR2 SASEGT. This CDR3 is CASSSGTTGNEKLFF. The CDR3 coding sequence is TGTGCCAGCAGTTCGGGAACTACAGGGAATGAAAAACTGTTTTTT.

The chain's CDR3 is CASSYAIAGGPGNEQFF. The CDR3 region has the DNA TGTGCCAGCAGTTATGCCATAGCGGGAGGGCCGGGAAATGAGCAGTTCTTC. The V call is TRBV27, the J call TRBJ2-1; TRBD2 agrees at 11 bases. The trim removed 4 bases at V and 7 bases at J, leaving 12 bases unmatched. From germline, CDR1 is MNHEY and CDR2 SMNVEV (reference sequence). This CDR3 contains 17 residues.

The V and J genes are TRBV7-9 and TRBJ1-1, with D tentatively TRBD1 (5 bases). The CDR3 sequence is 14 residues long. Trimming shortened V by 4 bases and J by 5 bases, and 14 bases separated the two germline ends. Germline V CDR1 and CDR2: SEHNR, FQNEAQ (reference sequence). The CDR3 sequence: CASSSVAGNTEAFF. The DNA of the CDR3 is TGTGCCAGCAGCTCCGTGGCAGGGAATACTGAAGCTTTCTTT.

This clone turned up a few times. This chain uses TRBV29-1 with TRBJ2-1; 10 nucleotides align to TRBD2. From germline, CDR1 is SQVTM and CDR2 ANQGSEA. This CDR3 has 15 amino acids. V shed 3 bases and J 0 bases; nucleotides not matched to a gene: 2. The CDR3 loop reads CSVEASGGSYNEQFF. For the CDR3, the DNA is TGCAGCGTTGAGGCTAGCGGGGGCTCCTACAATGAGCAGTTCTTC.

The V and J genes are TRBV19 and TRBJ2-5; D might be TRBD2 (6 bases). V was clipped by 3 bases and J by 4 bases, with 12 bases between them. Germline CDR1 and CDR2: LNHDA and SQIVND (reference sequence). The CDR3 consists of 14 residues. The CDR3 coding sequence is TGTGCCAGTAGTATCTCACTAGCCCTAGAGACCCAGTACTTC. This gives the protein CASSISLALETQYF. Based on the CDR3 plus reference TRBV19 and TRBJ2-5, the full variable domain is DGGITQSPKYLFRKEGQNVTLSCEQNLNHDAMYWYRQDPGQGLRLIYYSQIVNDFQKGDIAEGYSVSREKKESFPLTVTSAQKNPTAFYLCASSISLALETQYFGPGTRLLVL.

This clone showed up just a few times. The chain uses TRBV6-6 and TRBJ2-1; 7 bases map to TRBD2. The ends lost 4 bases at V and 5 bases at J; junction bases unmatched: 11. The CDR3 sequence is 16 residues long. Germline V CDR1 and CDR2: MNHNY, SVGAGI (reference sequence). The DNA of the CDR3 is TGTGCCAGCAGTTCACTGACTAGCACCTTGAACAATGAGCAGTTCTTC. Protein sequence: CASSSLTSTLNNEQFF.

The genes are TRBV4-2 and TRBJ2-3; 7 bases map to TRBD2. J was trimmed by 2 bases and V by 5 bases; bases with no gene match: 10. Germline V gene sequence: CDR1 LGHNA, CDR2 YNFKEQ. The CDR3 runs 16 residues. The CDR3 spells CASSRSGTTNTDTQYF. The CDR3 DNA reads TGTGCCAGCAGCAGGTCCGGGACTACCAACACAGATACGCAGTATTTT.

The V call is TRBV6-4, the J call TRBJ2-5; D may match TRBD1 or TRBD2 (5 bases each). V lost 10 bases, J lost 1 base, and 13 bases lay in between. The CDR3 is made up of 13 amino acids. Germline CDR1 reads MRHNA; CDR2 reads SNTAGT. CDR3 sequence (DNA): TGTGCCAACCCGGGACGGCCCCAAGAGACCCAGTACTTC. It specifies CANPGRPQETQYF.

The chain carries TRBV4-3 and TRBJ2-3; TRBD1 or TRBD2 may be the D gene (5 bases each). CDR3 length equals 15 residues. Germline V gene data show CDR1 as LGHNA and CDR2 as YSLEER. Trimming shortened V by 0 bases and J by 0 bases, and 7 bases separated the two germline ends. DNA of the CDR3: TGCGCCAGCAGCCAAGACCGGGACAGCACAGATACGCAGTATTTT. Translated: CASSQDRDSTDTQYF.

The chain links TRBV7-9 to TRBJ2-3; weak D call: TRBD2 (8 bases). Between the trimmed V and J ends, which lost 5 bases and 3 bases, there was a span of 21 bases. Germline-derived CDR1 and CDR2 are SEHNR and FQNEAQ (reference sequence). CDR3 length: 17 residues. The CDR3 DNA sequence: TGTGCCAGCAGCCACAGGGGACTACTAGCGGTTACAGATACGCAGTATTTT. Amino acid sequence: CASSHRGLLAVTDTQYF.

The J gene is TRBJ2-5, the V gene TRBV7-9; the D is unclear. In germline, CDR1 is SEHNR, CDR2 FQNEAQ (reference sequence). V was trimmed by 3 bases and J by 3 bases, leaving 8 bases between them. The CDR3 length is 13 residues. CDR3 DNA: TGTGCCAGCAGCTTGGCCAGAAAAGAGACCCAGTACTTC. Its protein is CASSLARKETQYF. Full variable domain (missing parts from reference TRBV7-9 and TRBJ2-5): DTGVSQNPRHKITKRGQNVTFRCDPISEHNRLYWYRQTLGQGPEFLTYFQNEAQLEKSRLLSDRFSAERPKGSFSTLEIQRTEQGDSAMYLCASSLARKETQYFGPGTRLLVL.

About this clone: Within the sample, other DNA sequences also encode this same CDR3. The V gene is TRBV18, the J gene TRBJ2-7; D perhaps matches TRBD2 (6 bases). This CDR3 has 12 amino acids. The germline V gene has CDR1 KGHSH and CDR2 LQKENI. V gave up 0 bases and J gave up 6 bases, with 6 bases separating them. The CDR3 DNA follows: TGTGCCAGCTCACCACCGGAGGGCGAGCAGTACTTC. This sequence encodes CASSPPEGEQYF.

The chain has TRBV4-3 and TRBJ2-2; 8 bases line up with TRBD2. The CDR3 covers 18 residues. V gave up 1 base and J gave up 0 bases; unmatched junction bases: 7. Germline V CDR1 and CDR2: LGHNA, YSLEER. For the CDR3, the DNA is TGCGCCAGCAGCCAAGCCGCCGGGAGGGGGGCGAACACCGGGGAGCTGTTTTTT. Translation gives CASSQAAGRGANTGELFF.

The genes are TRBV21-1 and TRBJ1-2. TRBV21-1 is noted as a pseudogene. The CDR3 is 14 residues long. CDR3 sequence reads: CASSLHCGGYGYTF. CDR3 in DNA: TGTGCCAGCAGCCTCCATTGCGGGGGCTATGGCTACACCTTC.

V and J are TRBV9 and TRBJ2-3; D is uncertain. This CDR3 has 17 amino acids. V was clipped by 0 bases and J by 0 bases, with 14 bases between them. Germline V CDR1 and CDR2: SGDLS, YYNGEE. Here the CDR3 DNA reads TGTGCCAGCAGCGTAGACGGCAGGATAGAGAGCACAGATACGCAGTATTTT. This gives the protein CASSVDGRIESTDTQYF.

This chain connects TRBV5-1 to TRBJ2-3; unclear D gene. Germline CDR1 reads SGHRS; CDR2 reads YFSETQ. The CDR3 is made up of 12 amino acids. V lost 1 base, J lost 6 bases, and 6 bases lay in between. The CDR3 nucleotides are TGCGCCAGCAGCTTGATTGATGATACGCAGTATTTT. The encoded protein is CASSLIDDTQYF.

The V call is TRBV5-6, the J call TRBJ2-2, with a tentative D call TRBD2 (6 bases). Trimming took off 1 base at V and 1 base at J, with 11 bases between the two ends. Germline CDR1 and CDR2: SGHDT and YYEEEE. This CDR3 spans 16 amino acids. The DNA for the CDR3 is TGTGCCAGCAGCTTGCGCCCGGGGGAGAACACCGGGGAGCTGTTTTTT. Translated, it gives CASSLRPGENTGELFF.

This clone came up a few times. V usage is TRBV9 and J usage is TRBJ2-1; 7 bases are a match to TRBD2. This CDR3 spans 15 amino acids. The germline V gene has CDR1 SGDLS and CDR2 YYNGEE. The junction had 5 bases not matched to a gene; V was cut back by 4 bases and J by 1 base. The CDR3 sequence is CASSPGLRSYNEQFF. The DNA for the CDR3 is TGTGCCAGCAGCCCGGGACTAAGATCCTACAATGAGCAGTTCTTC.

This rearrangement joins TRBV5-1 to TRBJ1-4; 8 bases are a match to TRBD1. The CDR3 loop spans 14 amino acids. CDR1 and CDR2 (germline): SGHRS, YFSETQ. With 2 bases clipped from V and 8 bases from J, the junction kept 5 bases outside the gene matches. CDR3 sequence (DNA): TGCGCCAGCAGCTTCCAGGGGGCGGAGGAAAAACTGTTTTTT. It specifies CASSFQGAEEKLFF.